This TCR beta chain was sequenced in a study of T cell repertoires in cytomegalovirus infection. The overall study: Public TCR beta signatures indicated both CMV infection and matching HLA type. Study-wide results and limits: In two of eight donors, the top clonotype was HLA-C-restricted CMV-specific.

Germline V gene lookup returns CDR1 KGHSH and CDR2 LQKENI. Deletions cut 0 bases from V and 1 base from J, with 9 bases between. The CDR3 contains 15 residues. TCRdb analysed the reads with MiXCR anew, one entry per CDR3 protein. This table holds 650,000 to 900,000 distinct CDR3 sequences, 29% found once. About this clonotype itself: Its matching antigen is unknown.

The rearrangement uses TRBV18 and TRBJ1-1; D call uncertain. The sequences come from cultured CD8+ T cells from PBMCs, collected from culture after CMV antigen stimulation. This receptor was obtained from a human donor in good health (CMV status not recorded). Some clones in this sample may be carry-over from other donors' samples. The CDR3 nucleotides read TGTGCCAGCTCACCACCTTCCAGCTGGAACACTGAAGCTTTCTTT. It codes for CASSPPSSWNTEAFF.